A selection of T cell receptor beta chains follows, all from one sample in a study of blood T cell repertoires in COVID-19. Clones were read by immunoSEQ multiplex PCR, and TCRdb kept only the in-frame ones, dropping some. The sample records roughly 80,000 clones, approximately 90% being singletons. The sequencing sample was made of peripheral blood. The source is a man in his sixties with acute or convalescent COVID-19. The CDR3 runs from the conserved cysteine through the conserved F or W. The D gene is left open where the match is weak. The size field is filled for only some rows; it gives once, few, many or a size class.

-	-	TRBV6-5	TRBJ1-2	TGTGCCAGCAGTTGGAGGCTGGCTAACTATGGCTACACCTTC	CASSWRLANYGYTF
-	-	TRBV2	TRBJ1-5	TGTGCCAGCAACCCGAGCGATCGGGATCAGCCCCAGCATTTT	CASNPSDRDQPQHF
-	TRBD1	TRBV30	TRBJ1-4	TGTGCCTGGGCAACAGGGGGCGAGGGTGAAAAACTGTTTTTT	CAWATGGEGEKLFF
-	-	TRBV28	TRBJ2-4	TGTGCCAGCAGTCCCCCGGACAGCTTAAACATTCAGTACTTC	CASSPPDSLNIQYF
-	-	TRBV10-2	TRBJ1-1	TGCGCCAGCAAAGCGTTAACTGAAGCTTTCTTT	CASKALTEAFF
few	TRBD2	TRBV19	TRBJ2-1	TGTGCCAGTAGCCGGGAGTTCGTGAGCGGGACCCCCAATGAGCAGTTCTTC	CASSREFVSGTPNEQFF
once	-	TRBV29-1	TRBJ1-1	TGCAGCGTTGACGGGGGGAACACTGAAGCTTTCTTT	CSVDGGNTEAFF
-	-	TRBV7-9	TRBJ1-4	TGTGCCAGCAGCATCGCCGTTGCCGGCGGATGGGAAAAACTGTTTTTT	CASSIAVAGGWEKLFF
-	-	TRBV30	TRBJ1-6	TGTGCCTGGAGCGGACAAGGTGTTGGGTTTGGAAATTCACCCCTCCACTTT	CAWSGQGVGFGNSPLHF
once	TRBD1	TRBV7-2	TRBJ1-2	TGTGCCAGCACCGGACAGGGAAATGGCTACACCTTC	CASTGQGNGYTF
-	-	TRBV18	TRBJ2-7	TGTGCCAGCTCACCACTTCAGGAAACCTACGAGCAGTACTTC	CASSPLQETYEQYF
-	-	TRBV2	TRBJ1-1	TGTGCCAGCAGTGACGGTGGGAACACTGAAGCTTTCTTT	CASSDGGNTEAFF
once	-	TRBV29-1	TRBJ2-7	TGCAGCGTTGAAGATAAGGGGGACCTTTCGGCCAACGAGCAGTACTTC	CSVEDKGDLSANEQYF
-	TRBD1	TRBV7-2	TRBJ1-5	TGTGCCAGCAGCTCCGGGACAGGGAATCAGCCCCAGCATTTT	CASSSGTGNQPQHF
-	TRBD2	TRBV18	TRBJ2-7	TGTGCCAGCTCCACCGGGGGGAGACTCGGCGACGAGCAGTACTTC	CASSTGGRLGDEQYF
-	-	TRBV27	TRBJ2-7	TGTGCCAGCAGTTTAACGGCGGGTTTTCCCTACGAGCAGTACTTC	CASSLTAGFPYEQYF
-	-	TRBV9	TRBJ1-5	TGTGCCAGCAGCGTAGGTAGTAGCAATCAGCCCCAGCATTTT	CASSVGSSNQPQHF
-	TRBD2	TRBV7-9	TRBJ2-7	TGTGCCAGCAGCTTAGGTAGCGGGGAGCGGGAGGACTACGAGCAGTACTTC	CASSLGSGEREDYEQYF
-	TRBD2	TRBV9	TRBJ2-1	TGTGCCAGCAGCGTTTATAGCGGGAGGGCCCACAATGAGCAGTTCTTC	CASSVYSGRAHNEQFF
once	TRBD2	TRBV4-1	TRBJ2-1	TGCGCCAGCAGCCAAGAAACAGGCGGGGGATCCGGTTTCTTC	CASSQETGGGSGFF
-	TRBD1	TRBV28	TRBJ1-4	TGTGCCAGCATGGGGGGACAGATTGAAAAACTGTTTTTT	CASMGGQIEKLFF
once	-	TRBV21-1	TRBJ1-6	TGTGCCAGCAGAACGAACGCGGTACAGGGTGATTCACCCCTCCACTTT	CASRTNAVQGDSPLHF
-	-	TRBV21-1	TRBJ2-3	TGTGCCAGCAGCAAAGCCCGGGACAGGGTCGCAGATACGCAGTATTTT	CASSKARDRVADTQYF
-	-	TRBV7-3	TRBJ2-3	TGTGCCAGCAGCTTATTGGCGGTGGCCACAGATACGCAGTATTTT	CASSLLAVATDTQYF
-	-	TRBV28	TRBJ1-1	TGTGCCAGCAGTTCTACCCCCGGCGGACAGTTTCAAGCTTTCTTT	CASSSTPGGQFQAFF
-	TRBD2	TRBV11-3	TRBJ2-1	TGTGCCAGCCGCTCTAGCGGGAGGTCCAATGAGCAGTTCTTC	CASRSSGRSNEQFF
-	TRBD2	TRBV27	TRBJ2-5	TGTGCCAGCAGTCCTACGGGACTAGCGGGAGAGACCCAGTACTTC	CASSPTGLAGETQYF
-	-	TRBV10-3	TRBJ2-2	TGTGCCATCACAGACAGTCTCTCCAACACCGGGGAGCTGTTTTTT	CAITDSLSNTGELFF
-	-	TRBV9	TRBJ2-2	TGTGCCAGCAGCGTAGCCGGGTCTGGTCACACCGGGGAGCTGTTTTTT	CASSVAGSGHTGELFF
-	-	TRBV19	TRBJ2-3	TGTGCCAGTAGTATGAAGCAGGTTCGCACAGATACGCAGTATTTT	CASSMKQVRTDTQYF